The 10 T cell receptor beta chains in this list originate from one sample, sequenced in a study of control samples from healthy donors and cancer patients. TCRdb's copy holds only in-frame clones and misses some; the assay was immunoSEQ multiplex PCR. This table has under 75,000 clones, about 82% appearing once. Sequencing was done on a sample of blood. Every receptor here comes from a man between 35 and 55 years old in good health.

The chain combines TRBV7-3 with TRBJ2-1, with TRBD2 as a possible D gene (7 bases). The germline V gene encodes CDR1 SGHTA and CDR2 FQGTGA. Trimming removed 1 base at V and 6 bases at J, with 13 bases between. This CDR3 region has 15 residues. The CDR3 is CASSLRGGQRNEQFF. CDR3 nucleotides: TGTGCCAGCAGCTTAAGGGGGGGCCAGCGCAATGAGCAGTTCTTC.

V and J are TRBV18 and TRBJ2-2, with 7 bases aligning to TRBD1. Trimming at V came to 3 bases and at J to 1 base, leaving 2 bases not matched to a gene. CDR1 is KGHSH, CDR2 LQKENI, per germline. The CDR3 loop spans 15 amino acids. The CDR3 DNA is TGTGCCAGCTCACCTCGGACAGGGAACACCGGGGAGCTGTTTTTT. Translating it yields CASSPRTGNTGELFF.

The chain is built from TRBV30 and TRBJ2-1, with a weak D call TRBD1 (5 bases). The CDR3 loop spans 11 amino acids. V gave up 0 bases and J gave up 8 bases, with 5 bases separating them. From germline, CDR1 is GTSNPN and CDR2 SVGIG (reference sequence). Here the CDR3 reads CAWSVGDEQFF. CDR3 DNA sequence: TGTGCCTGGAGTGTAGGGGATGAGCAGTTCTTC.

CDR3 coding DNA: TGTGCCAGCAGCTTAGGGGGGCGCGAAGGGTCTGGAAACACCATATATTTT. Protein sequence: CASSLGGREGSGNTIYF. V usage is TRBV7-2 and J usage is TRBJ1-3; possibly TRBD1 for D (6 bases). This CDR3 has 17 residues. V was pared by 1 base and J by 1 base, with 14 bases between. The germline V gene encodes CDR1 SGHTA and CDR2 FQGNSA.

The chain uses TRBV10-3 and TRBJ1-5; no definite D call. Germline values: CDR1 ENHRY, CDR2 SYGVKD. V shed 2 bases and J shed 7 bases, with 9 bases lying between them. The CDR3 loop spans 13 amino acids. CDR3 bases: TGTGCCATCAGTGAGGGACCGGGACAGCCCCAGCATTTT. This translates into CAISEGPGQPQHF.

This chain joins TRBV9 and TRBJ1-1; D is unresolved. This CDR3 contains 13 residues. Trimming shortened V by 2 bases and J by 1 base, and 6 bases separated the two germline ends. Germline assignment: CDR1 SGDLS and CDR2 YYNGEE. The CDR3 DNA sequence: TGTGCCAGCAGCGTCCGCCGGAACACTGAAGCTTTCTTT. This gives the protein CASSVRRNTEAFF.

V is TRBV5-1 and J is TRBJ1-2; D not certain. This CDR3 region has 13 residues. The germline V gene encodes CDR1 SGHRS and CDR2 YFSETQ. Trimming left V 2 bases short and J 1 base short, with 6 bases between. The DNA for the CDR3 is TGCGCCAGCAGCTTAACGCTTAACTATGGCTACACCTTC. This gives the protein CASSLTLNYGYTF.

This chain connects TRBV6-5 to TRBJ2-1; D is unresolved. Trimming removed 6 bases from V and 7 bases from J, with 7 bases in between. The CDR3 consists of 11 residues. Germline V gives CDR1 MNHEY, CDR2 SVGAGI. This chain's CDR3 is CASSHNNEQFF. CDR3 nucleotide sequence: TGTGCCAGCAGCCACAATAATGAGCAGTTCTTC.

The CDR3: CASSLLGNVKETQYF. CDR3 DNA: TGTGCCAGCAGCCTGCTGGGAAACGTTAAAGAGACCCAGTACTTC. This chain uses TRBV7-9 with TRBJ2-5, with unresolved D. V lost 5 bases to trimming and J lost 3 bases, with 16 bases between them. CDR1 is SEHNR, CDR2 FQNEAQ, per germline (reference sequence). This CDR3 is built from 15 residues.

The chain links TRBV6-4 to TRBJ2-2, with D possibly matching TRBD1 (6 bases). The CDR3 totals 17 residues. The V gene lost 2 bases and the J gene lost 0 bases, with 13 bases spanning the gap. Germline V gene lookup returns CDR1 MRHNA and CDR2 SNTAGT. CDR3 in DNA: TGTGCCAGCAGTGACCCCGGACAGCTATCGAACACCGGGGAGCTGTTTTTT. The encoded protein is CASSDPGQLSNTGELFF.